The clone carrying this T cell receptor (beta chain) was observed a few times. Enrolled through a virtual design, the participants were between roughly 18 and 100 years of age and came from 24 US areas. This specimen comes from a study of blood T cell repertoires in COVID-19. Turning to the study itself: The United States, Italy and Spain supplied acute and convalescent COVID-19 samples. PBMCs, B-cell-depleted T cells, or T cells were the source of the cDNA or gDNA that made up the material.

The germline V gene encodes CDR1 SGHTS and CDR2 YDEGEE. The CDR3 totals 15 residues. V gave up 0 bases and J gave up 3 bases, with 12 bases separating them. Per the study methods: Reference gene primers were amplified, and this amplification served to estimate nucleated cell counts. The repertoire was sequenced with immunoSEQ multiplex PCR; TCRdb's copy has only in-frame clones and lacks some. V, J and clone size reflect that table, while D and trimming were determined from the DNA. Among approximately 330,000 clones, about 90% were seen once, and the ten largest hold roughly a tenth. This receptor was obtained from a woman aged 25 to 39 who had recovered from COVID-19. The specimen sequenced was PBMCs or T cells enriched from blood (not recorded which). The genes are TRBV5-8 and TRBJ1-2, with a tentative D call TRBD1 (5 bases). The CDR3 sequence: CASSLEPGSDYGYTF. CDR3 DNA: TGTGCCAGCAGCTTGGAGCCAGGGTCCGACTATGGCTACACCTTC.